This passage covers 22 T cell receptor beta chains from one sample sequenced in a study of human T cells and chemical hapten exposure. TCRdb re-derived calls from the RACE reads in MiXCR, one entry per CDR3 protein. The repertoire includes roughly 86,000 distinct CDR3 sequences, under 12% of them detected once, and 2% to 2.5% sits in the top ten. Time point noted: patch test 1, 2 weeks after DPC sensitization. Specified treatment: therapeutic diphenylcyclopropenone sensitization with weekly scalp DPC. This specimen consisted of whole blood, obtained in connection with sensitization to the hapten diphenylcyclopropenone (DPC). Every receptor here comes from a man between 40 and 49 years old with alopecia areata. Some clones in this sample may be carry-over from other donors' samples.

This clonotype has only a few counts. This chain uses TRBV7-9 with TRBJ2-1; no definite D call. V was trimmed by 8 bases and J by 9 bases, leaving 11 bases between them. The CDR3 runs to 11 residues. Germline V gene data show CDR1 as SEHNR and CDR2 as FQNEAQ (reference sequence). DNA for the CDR3: TGTGCCAGCGGTTGGGGTCGTGAGCAGTTCTTC. It codes for CASGWGREQFF.

This chain joins TRBV27 and TRBJ2-7; 9 nucleotides match TRBD2. The V and J ends lost 0 bases and 3 bases, in that order; junction bases with no gene match: 6. The germline gives CDR1 MNHEY, CDR2 SMNVEV (reference sequence). The CDR3 extends over 16 amino acids. The CDR3 sequence: CASSLSPSGVHYEQYV. CDR3 bases: TGTGCCAGCAGTTTATCGCCTAGCGGGGTACACTACGAGCAGTACGTC.

The gene calls are TRBV18 and TRBJ1-2, with D possibly matching TRBD1 (5 bases). Trimming shortened V by 2 bases and J by 3 bases, and 7 bases separated the two germline ends. This CDR3 is built from 13 residues. Germline values: CDR1 KGHSH, CDR2 LQKENI. This CDR3 is CASSPAGDYGYTF. DNA for the CDR3: TGTGCCAGCTCACCAGCGGGGGACTATGGCTACACCTTC.

This clonotype was seen a few times. This chain connects TRBV25-1 to TRBJ2-7; 7 bases map to TRBD2. CDR1 MGHDK and CDR2 SYGVNS come from the germline V gene. V gave up 5 bases and J gave up 0 bases; unmatched junction bases: 4. This CDR3 has 14 amino acids. In DNA form, the CDR3 reads TGTGCCAGCAGTAAGCGGGACCTCTCCTACGAGCAGTACTTC. It yields the protein CASSKRDLSYEQYF.

This clonotype was seen repeatedly, ten times or more. The chain uses TRBV7-9 and TRBJ1-6; tentatively, D is TRBD1 (5 bases). This CDR3 is built from 14 residues. Germline lookup yields CDR1 SEHNR and CDR2 FQNEAQ (reference sequence). V lost 7 bases to trimming and J lost 2 bases, with 9 bases between them. CDR3 loop: CASTTGAYNSPLHF. The CDR3 DNA sequence: TGTGCCAGCACCACAGGAGCCTATAATTCACCCCTCCACTTT.

The chain employs TRBV21-1 and TRBJ2-5; TRBD1 reflects the table's D call only, with no check against the DNA. TRBV21-1 is termed a pseudogene. The length of the CDR3 is 15 residues. The CDR3 reads CASSIVRRYQETQYF. CDR3 nucleotides: TGTGCCAGCAGCATTGTCCGGAGGTACCAAGAGACCCAGTACTTC.

This clonotype was detected ten times or more. The chain carries TRBV7-2 and TRBJ2-1; the D is unclear. This CDR3 has 13 residues. The germline V and J ends were trimmed by 4 bases and 8 bases, with 12 bases remaining between them. CDR1 and CDR2 (germline): SGHTA, FQGNSA. CDR3 DNA: TGTGCCAGCAGCTCCCCAAGCAATTATGAGCAGTTCTTC. Translated: CASSSPSNYEQFF.

This chain joins TRBV6-2 or TRBV6-3 and TRBJ2-3; TRBD1 is a possible D gene (5 bases). Trimming removed 7 bases at V and 2 bases at J, with 19 bases between. This CDR3 is 16 amino acids long. Germline CDR1 is MNHEY and CDR2 is SVGEGT. This CDR3 reads CASTSRTPSDTDTQYF. The DNA of the CDR3 is TGTGCCAGCACCTCAAGGACACCCTCCGACACAGATACGCAGTATTTT.

The chain joins TRBV27 to TRBJ2-3; 10 nucleotides match TRBD2. This CDR3 region has 15 residues. With V trimmed by 4 bases and J by 1 base, 2 bases remained unmatched. The germline CDR1 and CDR2 sequences are MNHEY and SMNVEV (reference sequence). This chain's CDR3 is CASSSGLAGTDTQYF. For the CDR3, the DNA is TGTGCCAGCAGTTCCGGACTAGCGGGCACAGATACGCAGTATTTT.

This clonotype was detected only a few times. This sequence joins TRBV2 and TRBJ2-7; 9 positions match TRBD2. Germline assignment: CDR1 SNHLY and CDR2 FYNNEI. The ends lost 7 bases at V and 0 bases at J; junction bases unmatched: 7. The CDR3 totals 15 residues. The CDR3 sequence: CASTTTSGSSYEQYF. The CDR3 nucleotides are TGTGCCAGCACCACGACTAGCGGTAGCTCCTACGAGCAGTACTTC.

Many counts were recorded for this clonotype. V is TRBV6-1 and J is TRBJ1-2; 8 nucleotides agree with TRBD1. Germline V gene lookup returns CDR1 MNHNS and CDR2 SASEGT. V dropped 5 bases and J dropped 8; count of bases not matched to a gene: 10. This CDR3 is 14 amino acids long. The CDR3 DNA sequence: TGTGCCAGCAGTACCCATGGACAGGGAGTCGGCTACACCTTC. Translating it yields CASSTHGQGVGYTF.

The sample holds a few counts of this clonotype. The chain uses TRBV28 and TRBJ2-5; D gene unclear. CDR3 length: 14 amino acids. Germline V gene lookup returns CDR1 MDHEN and CDR2 SYDVKM. The ends were cut back, 5 bases at V and 5 bases at J, with 15 bases in the middle. Here the CDR3 DNA reads TGTGCCAGCAGTCGGGCCCTAGGGCAGGAGACCCAGTACTTC. This codes for CASSRALGQETQYF. The full variable domain, completed using reference TRBV28 and TRBJ2-5, is DVKVTQSSRYLVKRTGEKVFLECVQDMDHENMFWYRQDPGLGLRLIYFSYDVKMKEKGDIPEGYSVSREKKERFSLILESASTNQTSMYLCASSRALGQETQYFGPGTRLLVL.

The chain employs TRBV6-5 and TRBJ2-3, with 7 bases lining up with TRBD2. Trimming cost V 6 bases and J 0 bases; bases outside gene matches: 9. CDR3 length equals 16 residues. CDR1 MNHEY and CDR2 SVGAGI come from the germline V gene. The CDR3 here is CASRRGSSGSTDTQYF. In DNA form, the CDR3 reads TGTGCCAGCAGACGCGGATCTAGCGGCAGCACAGATACGCAGTATTTT.

The genes are TRBV11-1 and TRBJ2-3, with TRBD1 matching 9 bases. Trimming took 5 bases from V and 2 from J; bases not matched to a gene: 8. The germline gives CDR1 SGHAT, CDR2 FQDESV (reference sequence). This CDR3 region has 16 residues. DNA of the CDR3: TGTGCCAGCAGCCACGAACAGGGGGCTATCACAGATACGCAGTATTTT. Its protein product is CASSHEQGAITDTQYF.

This clonotype was recorded a few times. The CDR3 sequence: CASSTGREETQYF. CDR3 nucleotide sequence: TGTGCCAGCAGCACGGGTCGGGAAGAGACCCAGTACTTC. The rearrangement uses TRBV6-2 or TRBV6-3 and TRBJ2-5; D not certain. The V gene lost 6 bases and the J gene lost 3 bases, with 11 bases spanning the gap. Looked up from germline, CDR1 is MNHEY and CDR2 is SVGEGT. The length of the CDR3 is 13 residues.

The rearrangement links TRBV4-1 to TRBJ2-1, with TRBD1 matching over 7 bases. The CDR3 has 15 residues. V was clipped by 0 bases and J by 8 bases; unmatched bases: 7. Germline loops: CDR1 MGHRA, CDR2 YSYEKL. The CDR3, as DNA: TGCGCCAGCAGCCAAGATGAGGGGGCTGGGTATGAGCAGTTCTTC. Protein product: CASSQDEGAGYEQFF.

This clonotype has more than one count but fewer than ten. The V and J genes are TRBV29-1 and TRBJ2-5, with D perhaps being TRBD1 or TRBD2 (5 bases each). V lost 5 bases to trimming and J lost 5 bases, with 9 bases between them. This CDR3 has 11 amino acids. Germline V gene data show CDR1 as SQVTM and CDR2 as ANQGSEA. The DNA for the CDR3 is TGCAGCGTTCCGTGGGGGGAGACCCAGTACTTC. Its translation is CSVPWGETQYF.

This clonotype was observed a few times. V is TRBV5-1 and J is TRBJ1-1, with a possible D match to TRBD1 (5 bases). Germline V lookup: CDR1 SGHRS, CDR2 YFSETQ. The CDR3 extends over 15 amino acids. V gave up 3 bases and J gave up 0 bases, with 12 bases separating them. CDR3 bases: TGCGCCAGCAGCTCTCAAGACAGCCTGAACACTGAAGCTTTCTTT. It is translated as CASSSQDSLNTEAFF. The full variable domain, completed using reference TRBV5-1 and TRBJ1-1, is KAGVTQTPRYLIKTRGQQVTLSCSPISGHRSVSWYQQTPGQGLQFLFEYFSETQRNKGNFPGRFSGRQFSNSRSEMNVSTLELGDSALYLCASSSQDSLNTEAFFGQGTRLTVV.

This clonotype was observed a few times. The chain is built from TRBV7-3 and TRBJ1-2; unclear D gene. This CDR3 has 15 residues. From germline, CDR1 is SGHTA and CDR2 FQGTGA. The germline V and J ends were trimmed by 5 bases and 4 bases, with 17 bases remaining between them. The CDR3 region is CASSPSSSPIYGYTF. CDR3 sequence (DNA): TGTGCCAGCAGCCCCAGTTCTAGTCCTATCTATGGCTACACCTTC.

The sample holds many counts of this clonotype. The chain is built from TRBV9 and TRBJ2-7; 9 nucleotides agree with TRBD1. V lost 0 bases, J lost 6 bases, and 7 bases stayed unmatched. Per germline, CDR1 SGDLS and CDR2 YYNGEE. The CDR3 length is 15 residues. This CDR3 reads CASSVDGTGRPEQYF. The DNA of the CDR3 is TGTGCCAGCAGCGTAGATGGGACAGGGAGACCCGAGCAGTACTTC.

In its sample, this clonotype was seen a few times. This sequence joins TRBV6-1 and TRBJ2-3; TRBD2 matches at 8 bases. Trimming cost V 3 bases and J 6 bases; bases outside gene matches: 5. Germline V lookup: CDR1 MNHNS, CDR2 SASEGT. This CDR3 has 14 amino acids. The chain's CDR3 is CASSEKAGADTQYF. CDR3 nucleotides: TGTGCCAGCAGTGAGAAAGCGGGAGCTGATACGCAGTATTTT.

The rearrangement uses TRBV6-6 and TRBJ2-3; D is tentatively TRBD1 or TRBD2 (5 bases each). Trimming left V 3 bases short and J 2 bases short, with 15 bases between. CDR1 and CDR2 (germline): MNHNY, SVGAGI (reference sequence). The CDR3 runs to 16 residues. CDR3 region: CASSYRASGTTDTQYF. DNA of the CDR3: TGTGCCAGCAGTTATCGGGCCTCGGGGACCACAGATACGCAGTATTTT.